This entry concerns a single T cell receptor beta chain. This CDR3 has 14 residues. V lost 7 bases, J lost 5 bases, and 6 bases stayed unmatched. This sample is part of a study of identical twins. TCRdb reprocessed the 5' RACE reads with MiXCR, giving one entry per CDR3 protein. The sample carries roughly 720,000 distinct CDR3 sequences, 15% to 20% recorded once. This sample also belongs to another study, concerning T cells expressing NK-cell markers.

The sample comprised PBMCs. The chain recombines TRBV12-3 or TRBV12-4 with TRBJ2-5, with 11 bases identical to TRBD1. The sequence was collected from a woman aged 18-30 years in good health. Here the CDR3 DNA reads TGTGCCAGCAAAGGACAGGGGGCCGGCGAGACCCAGTACTTC. The encoded protein is CASKGQGAGETQYF.